This is a list of T cell receptor beta chains from one sample in a study of shared clonotypes between healthy human individuals. Generated by immunoSEQ multiplex PCR, the TCRdb table keeps only in-frame clones and is missing some. Of more than 2 million clones in the sample, 85% to 95% were seen once. Sequenced material: naive CD4+ T cells sorted from blood. All receptors derive from a man aged 18 to 29 in good health. The CDR3 runs from the conserved cysteine through the conserved F or W. The D gene is left open where the match is weak. The size field is filled for only some rows; it gives once, few, many or a size class.

V,J,size,D,DNA,CDR3
TRBV4-1,TRBJ2-3,-,TRBD2,TGCGCCAGCACACGCCCTAGCGGGAGCTCAGATACGCAGTATTTT,CASTRPSGSSDTQYF
TRBV4-1,TRBJ2-7,-,TRBD1,TGCGCCAGCAGCCAAGCAGGGACAGCTAGCTCCTACGAGCAGTACTTC,CASSQAGTASSYEQYF
TRBV7-6,TRBJ2-7,once,TRBD1,TGTGCCAGCAGCTTAATGGGACAGGGGGGCCACGAGCAGTACTTC,CASSLMGQGGHEQYF
TRBV5-1,TRBJ1-6,-,-,TGCGCCAGCAGCTTGAGAGGACAGAGTAGGGATAATTCACCCCTCCACTTT,CASSLRGQSRDNSPLHF
TRBV7-7,TRBJ2-1,-,-,TGTGCTAGCAGCTTAGCGCTAGGATCCTACAATGAGCAGTTCTTC,CASSLALGSYNEQFF
TRBV5-1,TRBJ2-1,-,TRBD1,TGCGCCAGCAGCGAACAGGGGACCTACAATGAGCAGTTCTTC,CASSEQGTYNEQFF
TRBV7-9,TRBJ2-2,-,TRBD1,TGTGCCAGCGGCTCTGGACAGGTCATGTCCGGGGAGCTGTTTTTT,CASGSGQVMSGELFF
TRBV30,TRBJ2-7,-,-,TGTGCCTGCCCCCGGGGCAGCCTTAGCTCCTACGAGCAGTACTTC,CACPRGSLSSYEQYF
TRBV6-5,TRBJ1-1,-,TRBD1,TGTGCCAGCAGTCCACAGGGGGCCCGGGGCACTGAAGCTTTCTTT,CASSPQGARGTEAFF
TRBV5-6,TRBJ1-5,-,-,TGTGCCAGCAGCGGGGGACCCAATCAGCCCCAGCATTTT,CASSGGPNQPQHF
TRBV28,TRBJ1-2,-,-,TGTGCCAGCAGTTTATCGTCCCGGACTTTGCGTATTTACACCTTC,CASSLSSRTLRIYTF
TRBV12-5,TRBJ1-2,-,TRBD1,TGTGCTAGTGGTTTGTCCCAGTTCCAAGGGACAGCCCGTGGCTATGGCTACACCTTC,CASGLSQFQGTARGYGYTF
TRBV4-1,TRBJ1-4,-,TRBD1,TGCGCCAGCAGCCAAGGGGAGGGGACAGGGAATGAAAAACTGTTTTTT,CASSQGEGTGNEKLFF
TRBV6-1,TRBJ1-1,-,-,TGTGCCAGCAGTCTAAGGAAGAACACTGAAGCTTTCTTT,CASSLRKNTEAFF
TRBV7-2,TRBJ2-7,-,-,TGTGCCAGCAGGAGCCAGGGGGGCCTCTCCCACGAGCAGTACTTC,CASRSQGGLSHEQYF
TRBV5-1,TRBJ1-6,-,-,TGCGCCAGCAGCCCCCGGGACTCTTTCAATTCACCCCTCCACTTT,CASSPRDSFNSPLHF
TRBV18,TRBJ2-3,-,TRBD2,TGTGCCAGCTCACCTAGCTCCCTAGCGGGAGATACGCAGTATTTT,CASSPSSLAGDTQYF
TRBV9,TRBJ1-6,-,-,TGTGCCAGCAGCGTAGGCCCGGGGGATTCACCCCTCCACTTT,CASSVGPGDSPLHF
TRBV5-1,TRBJ1-5,-,-,TGCGCCAGCAGCTGCAATCAGCCCCAGCATTTT,CASSCNQPQHF
TRBV7-6,TRBJ1-4,-,-,TGTGCCAGCAGCTTAGGTGCCTACGGTGGTGAAAAACTGTTTTTT,CASSLGAYGGEKLFF
TRBV4-3,TRBJ1-2,-,-,TGCGCCAGCAGCCAAGAATTGACGGCGGGCTACACCTTC,CASSQELTAGYTF
TRBV19,TRBJ1-2,-,-,TGTGCCAGTAGGCCCCCCACGGACAGCCGCTATGGCTACACCTTC,CASRPPTDSRYGYTF
TRBV6-5,TRBJ2-7,-,-,TGTGCCAGCAGTTACTCCGGGAGTGGTTACGAGCAGTACTTC,CASSYSGSGYEQYF
TRBV20-1,TRBJ1-3,-,-,TGCAGTGCGATTGGTGGAAACACCATATATTTT,CSAIGGNTIYF
TRBV28,TRBJ2-5,-,-,TGTGCCAGCAGTCCTCGGCGGGAGACCCAGTACTTC,CASSPRRETQYF
TRBV5-1,TRBJ2-1,-,-,TGCGCCAGCAGCTTGGTGGGGATATACTACAATGAGCAGTTCTTC,CASSLVGIYYNEQFF
TRBV5-1,TRBJ1-1,-,-,TGCGCCAGCAGCTTGGCAGGGGCAGGGGCCACTGAAGCTTTCTTT,CASSLAGAGATEAFF
TRBV2,TRBJ2-1,-,-,TGTGCCAGCAGCCGGGACTTCAATGAGCAGTTCTTC,CASSRDFNEQFF
TRBV11-2,TRBJ2-7,-,-,TGTGCCAGCAGCTTAGAAGACTACGAGCAGTACTTC,CASSLEDYEQYF
TRBV5-1,TRBJ2-3,-,TRBD2,TGCGCCACCAAAGCGGGGTCGAGCACAGATACGCAGTATTTT,CATKAGSSTDTQYF
TRBV9,TRBJ2-5,-,-,TGTGCCAGCAGCGTAGCCGGGACAAGTGGAGAGACCCAGTACTTC,CASSVAGTSGETQYF
TRBV9,TRBJ2-7,-,-,TGTGCCAGCAGCGTAGGGCCATGGAGGGAGGCCGAGCAGTACTTC,CASSVGPWREAEQYF
TRBV5-4,TRBJ2-1,once,TRBD2,TGTGCCAGCAGCTTGGGACTAGCGGGGGGAATGTACAATGAGCAGTTCTTC,CASSLGLAGGMYNEQFF
TRBV7-3,TRBJ2-2,-,-,TGTGCCAGCTCCCTGGGGGTATTGGGGGAGCTGTTTTTT,CASSLGVLGELFF